This T cell receptor beta chain was sequenced in a study of blood T cell repertoires in COVID-19 (TCRdb year 2020). Background on the whole study: Samples covering the acute and convalescent phases of COVID-19 were provided by collaborators in the United States, Italy and Spain. Nearly every sample came with metadata listing a de-identified subject ID, COVID-19 status, age in years and sex. The material from the prospective study consisted of cDNA or gDNA derived from T cells, B-cell-depleted T cells, or PBMCs. Samples came from the ongoing ImmuneRACE study (first 160 participants) plus 1,254 subjects from 6 global collaborators. The repertoires were released in a freely available public database meant as a resource for research on the immune response to SARS-CoV-2. HLA class I and class II types, where available, came from metadata supplied by the sample provider rather than from assay-based typing. Subjects who had been exposed to COVID-19, were actively infected with it, or had recovered from it provided the deeply sampled blood TCRbeta repertoires that made up the dataset.

What the authors observed across the whole study: How much clinical and demographic metadata was included differed by source and by participant, and the metadata was provided uncurated.

About this clone itself: The antigen it recognizes is unknown. It has no much larger one-base neighbor in the sample; base qualities were not kept.

TCRbeta CDR3 regions were amplified from genomic DNA by means of the immunoSEQ Assay, a bias-controlled multiplex PCR. Per the authors' processing: Nucleated cell counts per sample were estimated from amplification of reference gene primers within the assay. To quantify the absolute abundance of each unique TCRbeta CDR3 rearrangement, sequence reads were collapsed and filtered. For each sample, productive Simpson clonality was calculated as the square root of Simpson's diversity index across productive rearrangements. Drawn from immuneACCESS, this table holds only the in-frame rearrangements with V and J called that TCRdb kept. Clones are partly lost; checked studies trace under half to an unresolved V gene and leave the rest unexplained. D and trimming come from the DNA, and the V and J calls and clone size come from that table. The sample includes more than 100,000 clones, with 85% to 90% observed a single time. Roughly 29% of the sample is in the top ten clones.

Each collaborating institution followed its own protocols to collect whole blood in K2EDTA tubes. Collaborator samples were shipped for TCRbeta analysis as frozen whole blood, isolated PBMCs, or DNA extracted from either sample type. Sequencing was carried out using peripheral blood. This clonotype originated in a woman in her 70s with acute or convalescent COVID-19.

The CDR3 in this case is CASSFTQGASSGNTIYF. The sequenced DNA is TGTGCCAGCAGTTTCACACAGGGGGCCTCCTCTGGAAACACCATATATTTT. Rearrangement joined TRBV28 to TRBJ1-3, with 9 bases aligning to TRBD1. The CDR3 contains 17 residues, cysteine and phenylalanine counted. Just the 51-base CDR3 DNA is kept, in frame starting at base 1. The germline V gene provides CDR1 MDHEN and CDR2 SYDVKM. Relative to germline, V is missing 3 bases and J is missing 0 bases, with 6 bases of the junction outside any gene match.